This T cell receptor (beta chain) appears in the sequencing data of a study of shared clonotypes between healthy human individuals. The germline CDR1 and CDR2 sequences are MNHNS and SASEGT. V was cut by 0 bases and J by 0 bases, with 3 bases left in between. The CDR3 contains 14 residues. Repertoires were generated with immunoSEQ multiplex PCR, while TCRdb's copy carries only in-frame clones and drops some. This table has some 2,400,000 clones, 90% to 97% appearing once. The sample taken for sequencing was naive CD4+ T cells sorted from blood. Subset meaning: CD45RA+ positively selected. V is TRBV6-1 and J is TRBJ1-5; D not resolved. The TCR sequence derives from a man in his late teens or twenties in good health. For the CDR3, the DNA is TGTGCCAGCAGTGAAGCGACTAGCAATCAGCCCCAGCATTTT. Its protein is CASSEATSNQPQHF.